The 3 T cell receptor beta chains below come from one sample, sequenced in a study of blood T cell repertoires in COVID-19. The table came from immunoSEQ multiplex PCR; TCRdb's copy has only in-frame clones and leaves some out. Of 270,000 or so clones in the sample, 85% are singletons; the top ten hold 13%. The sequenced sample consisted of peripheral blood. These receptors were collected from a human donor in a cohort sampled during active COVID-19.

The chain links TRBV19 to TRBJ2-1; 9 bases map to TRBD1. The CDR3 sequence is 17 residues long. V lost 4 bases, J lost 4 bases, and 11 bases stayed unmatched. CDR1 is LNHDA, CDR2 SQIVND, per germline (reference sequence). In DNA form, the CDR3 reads TGTGCCAGTAGTACCCGGACAGGGGTTAACCCATACAATGAGCAGTTCTTC. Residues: CASSTRTGVNPYNEQFF.

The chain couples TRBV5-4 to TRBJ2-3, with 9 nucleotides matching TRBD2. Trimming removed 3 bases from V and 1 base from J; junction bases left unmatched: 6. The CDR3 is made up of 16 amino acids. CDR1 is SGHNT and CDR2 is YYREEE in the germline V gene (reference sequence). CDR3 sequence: CASSSVAGAGTDTQYF. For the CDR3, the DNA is TGTGCCAGCAGCTCCGTAGCGGGAGCAGGCACAGATACGCAGTATTTT.

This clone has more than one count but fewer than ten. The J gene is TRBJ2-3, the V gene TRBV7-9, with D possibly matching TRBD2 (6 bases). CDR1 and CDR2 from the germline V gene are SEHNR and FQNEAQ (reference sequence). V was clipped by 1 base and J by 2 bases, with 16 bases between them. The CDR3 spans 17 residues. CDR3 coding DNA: TGTGCCAGCAGCTTAGGGTCCGCTAGCGCTTTCACAGATACGCAGTATTTT. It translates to CASSLGSASAFTDTQYF. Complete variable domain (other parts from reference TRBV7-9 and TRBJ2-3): DTGVSQNPRHKITKRGQNVTFRCDPISEHNRLYWYRQTLGQGPEFLTYFQNEAQLEKSRLLSDRFSAERPKGSFSTLEIQRTEQGDSAMYLCASSLGSASAFTDTQYFGPGTRLTVL.